This T cell receptor (beta chain) was recorded in a study of blood T cell repertoires in COVID-19. Background on the study: Sample material is recorded as cDNA or gDNA derived from T cells, B-cell-depleted T cells, or PBMCs.

Germline V CDR1 and CDR2: MDHEN, SYDVKM. The ends were cut back, 4 bases at V and 0 bases at J, with 16 bases in the middle. The CDR3 covers 17 residues. Libraries were prepared by immunoSEQ multiplex PCR; TCRdb keeps only in-frame clonotypes and omits some of them. Of some 120,000 clones listed, 87% are singletons. Sequencing was performed on peripheral blood. The sequence was collected from a woman aged 55-70 years with acute or convalescent COVID-19. J is TRBJ2-4 and V is TRBV28, with D perhaps TRBD2 (6 bases). The CDR3 nucleotides read TGTGCCAGCAGTTCCCCTGCGGGACGGGGAGCCAAAAACATTCAGTACTTC. Translating it yields CASSSPAGRGAKNIQYF.